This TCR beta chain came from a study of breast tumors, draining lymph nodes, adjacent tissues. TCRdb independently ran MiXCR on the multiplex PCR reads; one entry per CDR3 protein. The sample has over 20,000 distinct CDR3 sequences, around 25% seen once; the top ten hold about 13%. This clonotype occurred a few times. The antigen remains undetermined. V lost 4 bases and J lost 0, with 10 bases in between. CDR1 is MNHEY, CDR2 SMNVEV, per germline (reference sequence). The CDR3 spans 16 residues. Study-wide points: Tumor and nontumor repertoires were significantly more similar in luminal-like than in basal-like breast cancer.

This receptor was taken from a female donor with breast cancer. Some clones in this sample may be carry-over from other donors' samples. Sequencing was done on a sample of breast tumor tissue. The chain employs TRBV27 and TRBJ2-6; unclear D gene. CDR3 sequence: CASSYRPYSGANVLTF. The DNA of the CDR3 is TGTGCCAGCAGTTATCGACCGTACTCTGGGGCCAACGTCCTGACTTTC.